Listed here is a single T cell receptor beta chain. Its antigen is still unknown. The study pooled second doses at about 4 or about 12 weeks. Data came from immunoSEQ multiplex PCR; TCRdb stores just in-frame clones and leaves some out. The repertoire holds about 140,000 clones, with approximately 89% as singletons. The J segment lost 2 bases and the V segment lost 4 bases, leaving 13 bases of the junction unmatched. This CDR3 comprises 17 residues. The germline V gene encodes CDR1 SGDLS and CDR2 YYNGEE. The sample originates from a study of T cell responses to AZD1222 COVID-19 vaccine. Study-wide points: Following two doses of AZD1222, Spike-specific TCR breadth and depth rose.

The sequenced sample was peripheral blood, obtained 28 days after the second AZD1222 dose. The receptor was derived from an adult who received the AZD1222 COVID-19 vaccine. V gene TRBV9 combines with J gene TRBJ2-3, with 7 bases aligning to TRBD1. CDR3 protein: CASSSTGGQFSTDTQYF. CDR3 coding DNA: TGTGCCAGCAGCTCCACTGGGGGACAGTTCTCCACAGATACGCAGTATTTT.